Following are 13 T cell receptor beta chains from one sample sequenced in a study of spatial heterogeneity in lung cancer. Time point given: sample taken at primary tumor resection. Study findings and constraints: It was found that expanded intratumoral alpha and beta TCR counts tracked tumor mutation counts.

TCRdb re-derived calls from the 5' RACE reads in MiXCR, one entry per CDR3 protein. The sample shows about 27,000 distinct CDR3 sequences, around 6.5% of them seen only once. These receptors lack a known antigen. The sequencing used lung tumor tissue, collected at surgery. These receptors were collected from a male donor with early-stage non-small cell lung cancer.

This clonotype was seen more than once but under ten times. The gene calls are TRBV6-5 and TRBJ1-6; 7 positions agree with TRBD1. This CDR3 contains 15 residues. The V gene's germline CDR1 is MNHEY and CDR2 SVGAGI. V lost 5 bases and J lost 14; bases outside the gene matches: 15. The DNA of the CDR3 is TGTGCCAGCAGTACGACAGGGTCAGGCGAATTAACCCTCCACTTT. Translating it yields CASSTTGSGELTLHF.

This clonotype was detected ten times or more. The rearrangement joins TRBV11-2 to TRBJ2-3; 7 nucleotides agree with TRBD2. Germline trimming cut 5 bases from V and 8 bases from J; bases unmatched to any gene: 7. The CDR3 consists of 13 residues. Germline CDR1 reads SGHAT; CDR2 reads FQNNGV. CDR3 amino acids: CASSPRSGTTQYF. The CDR3 DNA follows: TGTGCCAGCAGCCCAAGGAGCGGGACTACGCAGTATTTT.

This clonotype was counted many times. The chain links TRBV4-1 to TRBJ1-5; D gene unclear. Trimming took off 1 base at V and 2 bases at J, with 9 bases between the two ends. This CDR3 has 15 amino acids. CDR1 MGHRA and CDR2 YSYEKL come from the germline V gene. The CDR3 is CASSQVGQGNQPQHF. The DNA for the CDR3 is TGCGCCAGCAGCCAAGTTGGCCAGGGCAATCAGCCCCAGCATTTT.

This chain connects TRBV5-1 to TRBJ1-1; D uncertain. Germline V CDR1 and CDR2: SGHRS, YFSETQ. The CDR3 has 14 residues. The V and J ends lost 0 bases and 1 base respectively, with 7 bases between them. In DNA, the CDR3 is TGCGCCAGCAGCTTGGAGTCTGCGAACACTGAAGCTTTCTTT. Protein product: CASSLESANTEAFF.

The table lists this clonotype with many counts. The chain employs TRBV6-2 or TRBV6-3 and TRBJ2-1; possibly TRBD1 for D (5 bases). Germline values: CDR1 MNHEY, CDR2 SVGEGT. The CDR3 runs to 14 residues. V lost 5 bases and J 3 bases, leaving 11 bases between the germline ends. The chain's CDR3 is CASSRPDSYNEQFF. The CDR3 bases are TGTGCCAGCAGTCGACCCGACAGCTACAATGAGCAGTTCTTC.

This clonotype came up many times. The V call is TRBV5-1, the J call TRBJ1-1; TRBD1 might be the D (6 bases). Germline V gene lookup returns CDR1 SGHRS and CDR2 YFSETQ. The CDR3 spans 13 residues. Trimming pared 0 bases from V and 8 bases from J, leaving 11 bases between. The CDR3 sequence: CASSLGLGAEAFF. The DNA of the CDR3 is TGCGCCAGCAGCTTGGGTTTGGGGGCGGAAGCTTTCTTT.

This clonotype is classed as medium-sized. The chain has TRBV6-5 and TRBJ2-7, with 10 bases aligning to TRBD1. Germline lookup yields CDR1 MNHEY and CDR2 SVGAGI. V was clipped by 6 bases and J by 3 bases; unmatched bases: 2. The length of the CDR3 is 13 residues. The CDR3: CASSRDRGYEQYF. DNA for the CDR3: TGTGCCAGCAGCCGGGACAGGGGCTACGAGCAGTACTTC.

This clonotype ranks as medium-sized (0.01 to 0.1%). The chain couples TRBV29-1 to TRBJ1-4, with unresolved D. Germline V gene sequence: CDR1 SQVTM, CDR2 ANQGSEA. Between the trimmed V and J ends, which lost 6 bases and 5 bases, there was a span of 10 bases. This CDR3 is 12 amino acids long. In DNA form, the CDR3 reads TGCAGCGTACGAGACGGGAATGAAAAACTGTTTTTT. Its protein is CSVRDGNEKLFF. Together with reference TRBV29-1 and TRBJ1-4, the CDR3 gives the full variable domain: SAVISQKPSRDICQRGTSLTIQCQVDSQVTMMFWYRQQPGQSLTLIATANQGSEATYESGFVIDKFPISRPNLTFSTLTVSNMSPEDSSIYLCSVRDGNEKLFFGSGTQLSVL.

This clonotype was seen repeatedly, ten times or more. The chain links TRBV29-1 to TRBJ2-2; D is perhaps TRBD1 (5 bases). V lost 4 bases and J 6 bases, leaving 6 bases between the germline ends. Germline-derived CDR1 and CDR2 are SQVTM and ANQGSEA. The CDR3 extends over 11 amino acids. Written as DNA, the CDR3 is TGCAGCGTTGCAGGGTCCGGGGAGCTGTTTTTT. Protein sequence: CSVAGSGELFF.

This clonotype was counted ten times or more. The CDR3 protein is CASAVVDTEAFF. In DNA, the CDR3 is TGTGCCAGCGCAGTCGTAGACACTGAAGCTTTCTTT. The chain recombines TRBV2 with TRBJ1-1; D remains unclear. The germline V gene has CDR1 SNHLY and CDR2 FYNNEI. This CDR3 is 12 amino acids long. Trimming stripped 8 bases from V and 3 bases from J, with 10 bases between.

This clonotype appeared many times. V usage is TRBV5-1 and J usage is TRBJ2-1; 14 nucleotides agree with TRBD2. This CDR3 region has 16 residues. The trim removed 5 bases at V and 6 bases at J, leaving 7 bases unmatched. Germline V gene data show CDR1 as SGHRS and CDR2 as YFSETQ. The CDR3 DNA is TGCGCCAGCAGACAGACTAGCGGGGGGGCGGGCAATGAGCAGTTCTTC. Translated: CASRQTSGGAGNEQFF.

This clonotype was recorded many times. The chain employs TRBV7-6 and TRBJ2-3; D remains ambiguous. V dropped 0 bases and J dropped 0 bases, with 10 bases sitting between them. The CDR3 extends over 16 amino acids. Germline V gene data show CDR1 as SGHVS and CDR2 as FNYEAQ. In DNA, the CDR3 is TGTGCCAGCAGCTTAGCGCCCATAGGGAGCACAGATACGCAGTATTTT. The encoded protein is CASSLAPIGSTDTQYF.

This clonotype was detected ten times or more. This chain connects TRBV12-3 or TRBV12-4 to TRBJ2-1, with 10 bases identical to TRBD1. This CDR3 has 10 residues. The ends lost 6 bases at V and 15 bases at J; junction bases unmatched: 2. In DNA, the CDR3 is TGTGCCAGCAGCGGGACAGGGGCGTTCTTC. Protein: CASSGTGAFF.